This TCR beta chain was observed in a study of T cell responses to AZD1222 COVID-19 vaccine. About the research overall: Pooling was applied to second doses at about 4 or about 12 weeks.

Remarks on this clone: Its target is not known.

Study outcomes and limitations: Two AZD1222 administrations were followed by greater Spike-specific TCR breadth and depth. Nearly half of unique spike-specific TCRs reportedly avoided B.1.351 and B.1.1.7 mutated regions. CD4 TCRs linked to vaccination spanned spike, dominating at 160-218 and 743-854.

The CDR3 loop spans 14 amino acids. CDR1 is LGHDT and CDR2 is YNNKEL in the germline V gene (reference sequence). V was cut by 3 bases and J by 5 bases, with 13 bases left in between. Using immunoSEQ multiplex PCR, the repertoire was profiled, and TCRdb retains in-frame clones only, with some absent. The table lists 150,000 to 200,000 clones, approximately 86% of them singletons. The sequence was collected from an adult in good health. Sequenced here: peripheral blood, sampled on day 0 of AZD1222 vaccination. The J gene is TRBJ2-5, the V gene TRBV3-1 (or the pseudogene TRBV3-2), with D possibly being TRBD2 (5 bases). The CDR3 reads CASSHPAGWETQYF. The CDR3, as DNA: TGTGCCAGCAGCCACCCGGCGGGCTGGGAGACCCAGTACTTC.